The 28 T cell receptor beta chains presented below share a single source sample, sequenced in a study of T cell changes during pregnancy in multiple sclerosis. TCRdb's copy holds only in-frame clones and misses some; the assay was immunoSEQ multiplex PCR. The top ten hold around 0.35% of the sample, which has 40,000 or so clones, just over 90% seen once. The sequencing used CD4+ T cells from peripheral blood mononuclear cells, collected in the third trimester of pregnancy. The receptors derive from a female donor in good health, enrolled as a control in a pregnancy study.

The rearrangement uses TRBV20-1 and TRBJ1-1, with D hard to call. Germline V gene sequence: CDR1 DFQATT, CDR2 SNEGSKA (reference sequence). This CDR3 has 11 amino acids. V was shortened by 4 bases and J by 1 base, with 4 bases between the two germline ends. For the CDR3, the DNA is TGCAGTGCTACTTGGAACACTGAAGCTTTCTTT. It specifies CSATWNTEAFF.

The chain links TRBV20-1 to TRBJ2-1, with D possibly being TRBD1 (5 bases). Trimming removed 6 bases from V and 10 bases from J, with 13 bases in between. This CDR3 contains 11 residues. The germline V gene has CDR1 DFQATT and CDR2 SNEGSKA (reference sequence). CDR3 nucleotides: TGCAGTGCAACCCGTGGGGCGGAGCAGTTCTTC. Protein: CSATRGAEQFF.

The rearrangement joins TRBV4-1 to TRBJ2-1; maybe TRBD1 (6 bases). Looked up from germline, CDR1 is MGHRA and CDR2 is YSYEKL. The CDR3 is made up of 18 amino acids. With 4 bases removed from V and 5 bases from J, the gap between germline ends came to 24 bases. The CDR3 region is CASSLNRSETGLHNEQFF. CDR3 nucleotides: TGCGCCAGCAGCCTAAACCGCAGCGAGACAGGATTGCACAATGAGCAGTTCTTC.

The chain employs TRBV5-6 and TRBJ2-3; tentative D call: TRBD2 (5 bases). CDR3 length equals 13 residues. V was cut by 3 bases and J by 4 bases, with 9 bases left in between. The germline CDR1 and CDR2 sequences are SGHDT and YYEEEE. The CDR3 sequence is CASSYSAPDTQYF. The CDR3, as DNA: TGTGCCAGCAGCTATAGCGCCCCAGATACGCAGTATTTT. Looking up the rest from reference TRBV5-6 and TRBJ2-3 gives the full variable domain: DAGVTQSPTHLIKTRGQQVTLRCSPKSGHDTVSWYQQALGQGPQFIFQYYEEEERQRGNFPDRFSGHQFPNYSSELNVNALLLGDSALYLCASSYSAPDTQYFGPGTRLTVL.

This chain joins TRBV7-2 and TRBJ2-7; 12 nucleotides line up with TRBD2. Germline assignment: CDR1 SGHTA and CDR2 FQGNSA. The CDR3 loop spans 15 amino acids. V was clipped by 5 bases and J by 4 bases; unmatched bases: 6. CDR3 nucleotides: TGTGCCAGCAGCCCCCGGACTAGCGGGGTGTACGAGCAGTACTTC. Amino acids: CASSPRTSGVYEQYF. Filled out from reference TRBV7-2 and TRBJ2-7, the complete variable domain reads GAGVSQSPSNKVTEKGKDVELRCDPISGHTALYWYRQSLGQGLEFLIYFQGNSAPDKSGLPSDRFSAERTGGSVSTLTIQRTQQEDSAVYLCASSPRTSGVYEQYFGPGTRLTVT.

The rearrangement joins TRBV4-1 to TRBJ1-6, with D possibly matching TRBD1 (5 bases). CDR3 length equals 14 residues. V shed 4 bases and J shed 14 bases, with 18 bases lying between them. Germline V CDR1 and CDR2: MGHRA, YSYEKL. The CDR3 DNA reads TGCGCCAGCAGCCCCCGGCCGGACGGGGGAACCCTCCACTTT. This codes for CASSPRPDGGTLHF.

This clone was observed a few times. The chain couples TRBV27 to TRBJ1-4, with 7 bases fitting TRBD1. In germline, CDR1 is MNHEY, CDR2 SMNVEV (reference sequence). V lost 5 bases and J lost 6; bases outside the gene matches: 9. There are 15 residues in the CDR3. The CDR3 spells CASSPREGADEKLFF. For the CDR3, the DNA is TGTGCCAGCAGTCCCCGGGAGGGGGCGGATGAAAAACTGTTTTTT.

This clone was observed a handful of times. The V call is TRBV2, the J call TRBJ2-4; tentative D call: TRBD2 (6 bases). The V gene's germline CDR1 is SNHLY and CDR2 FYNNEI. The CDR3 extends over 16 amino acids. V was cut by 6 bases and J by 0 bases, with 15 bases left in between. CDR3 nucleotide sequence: TGTGCCAGCAGAGGGTACGGGACTCTAGCCAAAAACATTCAGTACTTC. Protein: CASRGYGTLAKNIQYF.

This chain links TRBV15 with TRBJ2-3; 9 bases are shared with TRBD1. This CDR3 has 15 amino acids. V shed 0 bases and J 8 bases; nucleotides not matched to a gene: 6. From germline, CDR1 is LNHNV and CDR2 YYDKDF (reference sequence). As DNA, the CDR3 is TGTGCCACCAGCAGAGATAGTACAGGGGGCTTTACGCAGTATTTT. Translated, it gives CATSRDSTGGFTQYF. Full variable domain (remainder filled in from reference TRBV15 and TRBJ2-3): DAMVIQNPRYQVTQFGKPVTLSCSQTLNHNVMYWYQQKSSQAPKLLFHYYDKDFNNEADTPDNFQSRRPNTSFCFLDIRSPGLGDTAMYLCATSRDSTGGFTQYFGPGTRLTVL.

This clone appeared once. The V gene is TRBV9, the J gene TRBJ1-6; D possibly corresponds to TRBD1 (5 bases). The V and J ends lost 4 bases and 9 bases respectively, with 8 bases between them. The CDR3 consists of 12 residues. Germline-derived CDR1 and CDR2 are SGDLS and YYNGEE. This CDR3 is CASSFQGSPLHF. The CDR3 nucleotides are TGTGCCAGCAGCTTCCAGGGTTCACCCCTCCACTTT.

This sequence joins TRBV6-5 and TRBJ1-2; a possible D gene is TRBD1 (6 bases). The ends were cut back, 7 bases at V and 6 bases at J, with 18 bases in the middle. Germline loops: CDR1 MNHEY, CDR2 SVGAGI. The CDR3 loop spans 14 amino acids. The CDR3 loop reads CASTRVGGADGYTF. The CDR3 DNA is TGTGCCAGCACAAGGGTTGGGGGGGCGGATGGCTACACCTTC.

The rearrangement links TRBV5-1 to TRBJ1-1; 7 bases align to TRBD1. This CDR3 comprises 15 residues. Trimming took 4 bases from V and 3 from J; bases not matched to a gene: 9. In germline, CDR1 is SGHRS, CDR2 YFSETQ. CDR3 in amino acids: CASSPTGLGDTEAFF. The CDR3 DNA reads TGCGCCAGCAGCCCGACAGGGTTGGGGGACACTGAAGCTTTCTTT.

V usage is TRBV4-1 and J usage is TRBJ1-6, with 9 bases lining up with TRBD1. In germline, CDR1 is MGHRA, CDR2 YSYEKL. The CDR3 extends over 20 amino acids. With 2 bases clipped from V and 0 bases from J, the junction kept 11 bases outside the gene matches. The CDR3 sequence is CASSQSSGTGRSSYNSPLHF. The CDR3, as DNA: TGCGCCAGCAGCCAATCCTCCGGGACAGGGAGAAGCTCCTATAATTCACCCCTCCACTTT.

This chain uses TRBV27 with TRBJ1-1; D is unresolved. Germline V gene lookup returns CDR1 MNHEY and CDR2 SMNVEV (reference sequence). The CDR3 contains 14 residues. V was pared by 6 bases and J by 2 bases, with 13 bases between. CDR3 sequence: CASRGIGDNTEAFF. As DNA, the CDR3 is TGTGCCAGCAGAGGTATAGGAGATAACACTGAAGCTTTCTTT.

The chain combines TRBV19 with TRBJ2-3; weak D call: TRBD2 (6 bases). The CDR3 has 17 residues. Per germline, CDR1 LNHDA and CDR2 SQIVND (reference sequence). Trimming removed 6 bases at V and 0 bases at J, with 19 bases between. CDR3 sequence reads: CASRPPPGLTSTDTQYF. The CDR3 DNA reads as TGTGCCAGTAGACCACCCCCGGGACTTACTAGCACAGATACGCAGTATTTT.

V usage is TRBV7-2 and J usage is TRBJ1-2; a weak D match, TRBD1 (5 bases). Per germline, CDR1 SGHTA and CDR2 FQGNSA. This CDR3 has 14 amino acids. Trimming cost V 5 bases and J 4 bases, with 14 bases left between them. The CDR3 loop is CASSVSREAYGYTF. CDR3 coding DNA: TGTGCCAGCAGCGTCTCCAGGGAGGCCTATGGCTACACCTTC. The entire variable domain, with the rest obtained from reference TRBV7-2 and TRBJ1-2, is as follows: GAGVSQSPSNKVTEKGKDVELRCDPISGHTALYWYRQSLGQGLEFLIYFQGNSAPDKSGLPSDRFSAERTGGSVSTLTIQRTQQEDSAVYLCASSVSREAYGYTFGSGTRLTVV.

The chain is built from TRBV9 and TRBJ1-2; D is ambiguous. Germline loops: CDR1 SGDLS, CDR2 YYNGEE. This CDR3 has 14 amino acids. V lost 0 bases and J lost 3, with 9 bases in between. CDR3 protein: CASSVDHRDYGYTF. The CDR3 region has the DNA TGTGCCAGCAGCGTAGACCACAGAGACTATGGCTACACCTTC.

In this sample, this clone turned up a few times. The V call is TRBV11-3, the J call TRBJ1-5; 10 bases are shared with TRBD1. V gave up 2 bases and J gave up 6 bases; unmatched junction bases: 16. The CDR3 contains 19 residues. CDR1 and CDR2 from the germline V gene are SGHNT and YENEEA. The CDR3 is CASSLWGGDGTGVFQPQHF. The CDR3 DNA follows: TGTGCCAGCAGCTTATGGGGGGGCGACGGGACAGGGGTATTTCAGCCCCAGCATTTT.

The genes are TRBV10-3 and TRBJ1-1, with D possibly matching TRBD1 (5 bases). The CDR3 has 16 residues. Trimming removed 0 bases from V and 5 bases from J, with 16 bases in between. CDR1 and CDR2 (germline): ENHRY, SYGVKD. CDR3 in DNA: TGTGCCATCAGTGAGTCGATCAGCCGGGGGGGGACTGAAGCTTTCTTT. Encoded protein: CAISESISRGGTEAFF.

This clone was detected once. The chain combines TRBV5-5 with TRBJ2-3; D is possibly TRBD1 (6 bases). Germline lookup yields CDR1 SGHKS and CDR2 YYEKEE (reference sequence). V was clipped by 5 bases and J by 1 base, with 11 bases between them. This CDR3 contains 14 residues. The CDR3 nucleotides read TGTGCCAGCAGTTACAGGGTGGGCACAGATACGCAGTATTTT. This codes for CASSYRVGTDTQYF.

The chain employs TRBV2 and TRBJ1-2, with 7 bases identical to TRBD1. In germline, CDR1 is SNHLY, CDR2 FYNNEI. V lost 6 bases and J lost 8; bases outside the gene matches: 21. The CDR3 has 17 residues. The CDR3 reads CASRDFVRKRGQEGYTF. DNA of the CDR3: TGTGCCAGCAGGGATTTCGTTCGGAAAAGGGGGCAGGAGGGCTACACCTTC.

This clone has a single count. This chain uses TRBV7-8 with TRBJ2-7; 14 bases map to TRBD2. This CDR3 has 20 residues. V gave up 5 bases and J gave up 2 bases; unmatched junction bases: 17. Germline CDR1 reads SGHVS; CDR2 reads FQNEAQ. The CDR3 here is CASSPDRLAGGLKPTYEQYF. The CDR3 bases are TGTGCCAGCAGCCCAGACAGACTAGCGGGAGGGCTCAAACCCACCTACGAGCAGTACTTC.

Here the CDR3 reads CASSQGLAPNEQFF. CDR3 coding DNA: TGTGCCAGCAGCCAGGGACTAGCGCCCAATGAGCAGTTCTTC. This sequence joins TRBV7-3 and TRBJ2-1; TRBD2 matches 10 bases. From germline, CDR1 is SGHTA and CDR2 FQGTGA. The ends lost 5 bases at V and 6 bases at J; junction bases unmatched: 4. The CDR3 totals 14 residues.

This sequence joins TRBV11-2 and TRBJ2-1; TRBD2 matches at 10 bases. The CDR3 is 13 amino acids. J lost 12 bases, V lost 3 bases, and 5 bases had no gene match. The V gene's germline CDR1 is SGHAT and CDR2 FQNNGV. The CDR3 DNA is TGTGCCAGCAGCTTTCAGGAGCGGGAGGGGCAGTTCTTC. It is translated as CASSFQEREGQFF.

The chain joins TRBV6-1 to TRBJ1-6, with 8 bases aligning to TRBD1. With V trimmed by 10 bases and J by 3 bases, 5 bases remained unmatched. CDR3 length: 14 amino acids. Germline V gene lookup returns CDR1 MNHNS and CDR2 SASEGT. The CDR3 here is CAIQGTGYNSPLHF. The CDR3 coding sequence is TGTGCCATCCAGGGGACAGGCTATAATTCACCCCTCCACTTT.

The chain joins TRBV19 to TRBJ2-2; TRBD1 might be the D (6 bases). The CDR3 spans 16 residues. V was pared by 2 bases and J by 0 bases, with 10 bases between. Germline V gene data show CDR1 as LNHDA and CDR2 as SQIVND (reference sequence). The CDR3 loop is CASSITAGANTGELFF. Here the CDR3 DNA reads TGTGCCAGTAGTATAACTGCAGGGGCGAACACCGGGGAGCTGTTTTTT.

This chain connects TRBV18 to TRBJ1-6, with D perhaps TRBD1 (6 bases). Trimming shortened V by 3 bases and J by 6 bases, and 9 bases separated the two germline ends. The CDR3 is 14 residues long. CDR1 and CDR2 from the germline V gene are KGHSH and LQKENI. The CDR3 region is CASSPDSVNSPLHF. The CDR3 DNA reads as TGTGCCAGCTCACCGGACAGCGTTAATTCACCCCTCCACTTT.

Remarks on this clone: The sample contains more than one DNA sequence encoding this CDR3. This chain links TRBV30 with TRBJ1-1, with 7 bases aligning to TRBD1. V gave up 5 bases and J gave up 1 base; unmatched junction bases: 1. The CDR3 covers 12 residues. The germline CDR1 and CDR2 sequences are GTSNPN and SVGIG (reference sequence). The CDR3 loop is CAWDRENTEAFF. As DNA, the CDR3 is TGTGCCTGGGACAGGGAGAACACTGAAGCTTTCTTT.